This T cell receptor (beta chain) is from a study of CD4+ T cells in melanoma. Using immunoSEQ multiplex PCR, the repertoire was profiled, and TCRdb retains in-frame clones only, with some absent. This table holds some 9,700 clones, around 73% found once. Points on this clone: Its cognate antigen is unknown.

Study findings and constraints: CD8+ T cell, macrophage and B cell function reportedly correlated with neoantigen-specific CD4+ T cells. In melanoma, neoantigen-specific CD4+ T cells reportedly differed in differentiation state.

Sequencing input: tumor tissue. This TCR came from a human donor with melanoma.

The CDR3 DNA reads as TGTGCCAGCAGAGGGCGGACAGGGCTTGGCGCTGAAGCTTTCTTT. Amino acids: CASRGRTGLGAEAFF. J is TRBJ1-1 and V is TRBV27; TRBD1 matches at 8 bases. Germline V CDR1 and CDR2: MNHEY, SMNVEV (reference sequence). The CDR3 extends over 15 amino acids. Trimming took 6 bases from V and 6 from J; bases not matched to a gene: 12.